These 16 T cell receptor beta chains originate from one sample sequenced in a study of T cell changes during pregnancy in multiple sclerosis. TCRdb's table, derived via immunoSEQ multiplex PCR, lists solely in-frame clones and lacks some. Here the sample spans about 60,000 clones, about 92% being singletons. The sample here was peripheral blood, taken in the first trimester of pregnancy. The receptors were gathered from a female donor with multiple sclerosis, enrolled in a pregnancy study.

This clone was found once. The genes are TRBV5-1 and TRBJ2-1, with 7 positions matching TRBD2. This CDR3 spans 14 amino acids. CDR1 and CDR2 (germline): SGHRS, YFSETQ. J lost 1 base, V lost 9 bases, and 7 bases had no gene match. CDR3 protein: CANLAALSYNEQFF. Written as DNA, the CDR3 is TGCGCCAACCTAGCGGCTCTATCCTACAATGAGCAGTTCTTC.

This chain uses TRBV29-1 with TRBJ2-1; no clear D gene. With 1 base removed from V and 6 bases from J, the gap between germline ends came to 22 bases. The CDR3 runs 17 residues. In germline, CDR1 is SQVTM, CDR2 ANQGSEA. CDR3 in amino acids: CSVEVGGSFSSGNEQFF. In DNA form, the CDR3 reads TGCAGCGTTGAAGTAGGCGGCAGTTTTTCCTCGGGCAATGAGCAGTTCTTC.

This clone was detected only a few times. The chain joins TRBV10-3 to TRBJ1-3; D unclear. Germline CDR1 reads ENHRY; CDR2 reads SYGVKD. The CDR3 length is 13 residues. Trimming took off 10 bases at V and 3 bases at J, with 13 bases between the two ends. CDR3: CATTGAVGNTIYF. CDR3 bases: TGTGCCACCACCGGAGCGGTTGGAAACACCATATATTTT.

V is TRBV4-1 and J is TRBJ1-5; D is unresolved. The ends were cut back, 3 bases at V and 9 bases at J, with 12 bases in the middle. Germline CDR1 and CDR2: MGHRA and YSYEKL. This CDR3 is 13 amino acids long. The CDR3 sequence: CASSQSIFGPQHF. The CDR3 DNA reads TGCGCCAGCAGCCAGTCCATTTTCGGGCCCCAGCATTTT.

This clone has just one count. The chain links TRBV25-1 to TRBJ1-1; 10 bases fit TRBD1. With 7 bases clipped from V and 4 bases from J, the junction kept 6 bases outside the gene matches. The CDR3 length is 14 residues. Germline V lookup: CDR1 MGHDK, CDR2 SYGVNS. The CDR3 here is CASNRRTGGTEAFF. In DNA, the CDR3 is TGTGCCAGCAATCGTAGGACAGGGGGCACTGAAGCTTTCTTT.

The chain combines TRBV21-1 with TRBJ1-6. TRBV21-1 is labeled a pseudogene. CDR3 length: 14 amino acids. The CDR3 region is CARDPGVYNSPLHF. In DNA form, the CDR3 reads TGTGCCCGGGACCCGGGGGTATATAATTCACCCCTCCACTTT.

This clone was seen just once. The rearrangement links TRBV6-5 to TRBJ1-1, with TRBD1 matching 7 bases. Per germline, CDR1 MNHEY and CDR2 SVGAGI. The CDR3 covers 14 residues. Trimming cost V 6 bases and J 7 bases; bases outside gene matches: 11. The CDR3 DNA reads as TGTGCCAGCAGCAATACCGGGACAGCGTATGAAGCTTTCTTT. Protein product: CASSNTGTAYEAFF.

This clone was recorded once. V is TRBV7-2 and J is TRBJ2-5; a weak D match, TRBD2 (5 bases). The CDR3 totals 14 residues. V was trimmed by 2 bases and J by 3 bases, leaving 10 bases between them. Germline CDR1 and CDR2: SGHTA and FQGNSA. The CDR3 DNA follows: TGTGCCAGCAGCTTAACCCGGGGAAAAGAGACCCAGTACTTC. This encodes CASSLTRGKETQYF.

The J gene is TRBJ2-7, the V gene TRBV7-9; D is possibly TRBD2 (7 bases). The CDR3 extends over 15 amino acids. Germline CDR1 is SEHNR and CDR2 is FQNEAQ (reference sequence). The ends were cut back, 4 bases at V and 3 bases at J, with 16 bases in the middle. The CDR3 sequence is CASSSTAGALYEQYF. The CDR3 bases are TGTGCCAGCAGCTCAACCGCGGGGGCCCTCTACGAGCAGTACTTC. The full variable domain, its missing parts supplied by reference TRBV7-9 and TRBJ2-7, is DTGVSQNPRHKITKRGQNVTFRCDPISEHNRLYWYRQTLGQGPEFLTYFQNEAQLEKSRLLSDRFSAERPKGSFSTLEIQRTEQGDSAMYLCASSSTAGALYEQYFGPGTRLTVT.

The rearrangement joins TRBV7-8 to TRBJ1-2; 7 nucleotides agree with TRBD1. The germline CDR1 and CDR2 sequences are SGHVS and FQNEAQ. V was clipped by 5 bases and J by 4 bases; unmatched bases: 7. The CDR3 has 14 amino acids. The CDR3 DNA follows: TGTGCCAGCAGCCCAGGGGGTCAGGGCTATGGCTACACCTTC. As protein: CASSPGGQGYGYTF.

The genes are TRBV11-2 and TRBJ2-7; 11 bases map to TRBD2. V shed 5 bases, J shed 2 bases, and the junction held 2 bases outside the gene matches. Germline CDR1 and CDR2: SGHAT and FQNNGV. The CDR3 totals 14 residues. The chain's CDR3 is CASSNSGGAYEQYF. CDR3 in DNA: TGTGCCAGCAGCAATAGCGGGGGGGCCTACGAGCAGTACTTC.

V gene TRBV30 combines with J gene TRBJ2-7; D possibly corresponds to TRBD1 (6 bases). The CDR3 totals 11 residues. CDR1 is GTSNPN, CDR2 SVGIG, per germline (reference sequence). The V gene lost 8 bases and the J gene lost 3 bases, with 11 bases spanning the gap. In nucleotides, the CDR3 is TGTGCCCAGACCAGGGGCTACGAGCAGTACTTC. Protein: CAQTRGYEQYF.

The V gene is TRBV5-1, the J gene TRBJ2-2, with 11 bases identical to TRBD1. This CDR3 has 17 amino acids. The J segment lost 6 bases and the V segment lost 4 bases, leaving 11 bases of the junction unmatched. CDR1 is SGHRS, CDR2 YFSETQ, per germline. The CDR3 bases are TGCGCCAGCAGCACCCCGTGGACAGGGGGCTTGTCCGGGGAGCTGTTTTTT. Amino acids: CASSTPWTGGLSGELFF.

The CDR3: CASSVGRRTGSSHYGYTF. The CDR3 coding sequence is TGTGCCAGCAGCGTAGGCCGACGGACAGGGAGTTCCCACTATGGCTACACCTTC. The gene calls are TRBV9 and TRBJ1-2, with 8 bases lining up with TRBD1. The ends lost 0 bases at V and 3 bases at J; junction bases unmatched: 13. The CDR3 spans 18 residues. CDR1 and CDR2 from the germline V gene are SGDLS and YYNGEE.

Here the CDR3 reads CASSSHRGPKNTEAFF. CDR3 sequence (DNA): TGTGCCAGCAGCTCTCACAGGGGGCCGAAGAACACTGAAGCTTTCTTT. V is TRBV11-2 and J is TRBJ1-1; TRBD1 matches at 9 bases. The V gene end was trimmed by 4 bases and the J gene end by 1 base; junction bases not matched to a gene: 7. The CDR3 contains 16 residues. From germline, CDR1 is SGHAT and CDR2 FQNNGV.

The V gene is TRBV7-9, the J gene TRBJ2-2, with a weak D call TRBD1 (6 bases). Germline CDR1 reads SEHNR; CDR2 reads FQNEAQ (reference sequence). The V gene lost 5 bases and the J gene lost 8 bases, with 15 bases spanning the gap. CDR3 length: 14 amino acids. In nucleotides, the CDR3 is TGTGCCAGCAGCCCCGGACAGCTAGAGGGGGAGCTGTTTTTT. It codes for CASSPGQLEGELFF.